This entry concerns a single TCR beta chain. Its antigen is still unknown. The data belong to a study of T cell responses to AZD1222 COVID-19 vaccine. Study results and limitations: Per reports, nearly half of all spike-specific TCRs target regions that are unmutated in variants.

This CDR3 comprises 14 residues. Per germline, CDR1 MNHNY and CDR2 SVGAGI (reference sequence). V gave up 5 bases and J gave up 2 bases, with 9 bases separating them. Repertoires were generated with immunoSEQ multiplex PCR, while TCRdb's copy carries only in-frame clones and drops some. Of over 100,000 clones listed, around 90% are singletons. This TCR derives from an adult in good health. V usage is TRBV6-6 and J usage is TRBJ1-4; D is ambiguous. The sequencing here drew on peripheral blood, taken on day 0 of AZD1222 vaccination. As DNA, the CDR3 is TGTGCCAGCAGTCTATGGGCTACTAATGAAAAACTGTTTTTT. Its protein product is CASSLWATNEKLFF.